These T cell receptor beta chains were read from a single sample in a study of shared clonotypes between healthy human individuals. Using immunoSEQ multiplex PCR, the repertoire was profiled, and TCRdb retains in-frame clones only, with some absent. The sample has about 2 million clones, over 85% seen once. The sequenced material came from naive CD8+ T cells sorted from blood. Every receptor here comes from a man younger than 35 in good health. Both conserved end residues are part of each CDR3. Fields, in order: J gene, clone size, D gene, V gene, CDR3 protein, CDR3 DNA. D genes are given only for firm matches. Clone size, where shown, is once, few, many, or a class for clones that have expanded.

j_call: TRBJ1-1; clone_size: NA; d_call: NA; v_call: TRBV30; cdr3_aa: CAPRKPRRLNTEAFF; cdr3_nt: TGTGCCCCGAGGAAGCCGAGACGGCTGAACACTGAAGCTTTCTTT
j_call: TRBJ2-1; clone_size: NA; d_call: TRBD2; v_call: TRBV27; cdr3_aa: CASSLSAGGPDEQFF; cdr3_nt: TGTGCCAGCAGTTTATCAGCGGGAGGGCCCGATGAGCAGTTCTTC
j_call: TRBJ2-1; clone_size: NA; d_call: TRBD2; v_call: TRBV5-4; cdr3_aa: CASSLGLAEAYNEQFF; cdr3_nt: TGTGCCAGCAGCTTGGGACTAGCGGAAGCCTACAATGAGCAGTTCTTC
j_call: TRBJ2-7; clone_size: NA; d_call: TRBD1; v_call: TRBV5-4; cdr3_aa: CASSIPGQGFREQYF; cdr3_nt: TGTGCCAGCAGCATTCCGGGACAGGGCTTTCGCGAGCAGTACTTC
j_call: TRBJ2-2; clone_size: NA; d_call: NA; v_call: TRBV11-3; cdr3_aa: CASSLGGNTGELFF; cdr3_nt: TGTGCCAGCAGCTTGGGAGGGAACACCGGGGAGCTGTTTTTT
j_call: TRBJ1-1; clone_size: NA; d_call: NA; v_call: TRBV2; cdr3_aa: CASGQGGFEAFF; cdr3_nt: TGTGCCAGCGGGCAGGGAGGATTTGAAGCTTTCTTT
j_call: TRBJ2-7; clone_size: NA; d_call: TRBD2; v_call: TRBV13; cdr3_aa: CASSWGTSGSPEQYF; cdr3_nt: TGTGCCAGCAGCTGGGGGACTAGCGGGAGCCCCGAGCAGTACTTC
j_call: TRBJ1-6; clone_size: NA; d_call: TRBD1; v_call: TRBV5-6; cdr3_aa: CASSWTGTGEDF; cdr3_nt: TGTGCCAGCAGCTGGACCGGGACAGGGGAGGACTTT
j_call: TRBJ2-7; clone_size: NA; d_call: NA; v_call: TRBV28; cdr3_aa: CASTRDISYEQYF; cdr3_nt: TGTGCCAGCACCCGGGACATCTCCTACGAGCAGTACTTC
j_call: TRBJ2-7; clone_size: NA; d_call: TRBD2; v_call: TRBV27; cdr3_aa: CASSLSVLSERESYEQYF; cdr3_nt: TGTGCCAGCAGTTTATCGGTCCTCTCCGAGCGGGAGTCCTACGAGCAGTACTTC
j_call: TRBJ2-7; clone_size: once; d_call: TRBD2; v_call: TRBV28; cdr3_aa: CASSSLRTRLYEQYF; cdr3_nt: TGTGCCAGCAGTTCACTCCGGACTAGATTGTACGAGCAGTACTTC
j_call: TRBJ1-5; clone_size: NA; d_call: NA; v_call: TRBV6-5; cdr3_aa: CASSLGGSNQPQHF; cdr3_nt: TGTGCCAGCAGTTTAGGGGGGAGCAATCAGCCCCAGCATTTT
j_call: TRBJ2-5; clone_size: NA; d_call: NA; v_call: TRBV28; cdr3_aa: CASSSPRGPQETQYF; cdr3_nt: TGTGCCAGCAGTTCCCCGCGGGGGCCCCAAGAGACCCAGTACTTC
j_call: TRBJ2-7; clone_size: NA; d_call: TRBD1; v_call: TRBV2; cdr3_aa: CASSGQEDSYEQYF; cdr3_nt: TGTGCCAGCAGCGGACAGGAAGACAGCTACGAGCAGTACTTC
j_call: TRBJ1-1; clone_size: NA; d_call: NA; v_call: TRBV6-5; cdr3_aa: CASSSLSMNTEAFF; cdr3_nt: TGTGCCAGCAGTTCCCTTAGTATGAACACTGAAGCTTTCTTT
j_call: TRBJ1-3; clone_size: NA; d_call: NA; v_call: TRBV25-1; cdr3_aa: CASSGWEDGNTIYF; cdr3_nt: TGTGCCAGCAGTGGCTGGGAAGATGGAAACACCATATATTTT
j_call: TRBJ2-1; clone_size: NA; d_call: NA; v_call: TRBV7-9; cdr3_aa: CASTDSLGYNEQFF; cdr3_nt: TGTGCCAGCACCGACTCCTTAGGATACAATGAGCAGTTCTTC
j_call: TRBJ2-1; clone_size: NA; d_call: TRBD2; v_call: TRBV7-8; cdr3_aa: CASSASGPFNEQFF; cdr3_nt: TGTGCCAGTTCCGCTAGCGGACCCTTTAATGAGCAGTTCTTC